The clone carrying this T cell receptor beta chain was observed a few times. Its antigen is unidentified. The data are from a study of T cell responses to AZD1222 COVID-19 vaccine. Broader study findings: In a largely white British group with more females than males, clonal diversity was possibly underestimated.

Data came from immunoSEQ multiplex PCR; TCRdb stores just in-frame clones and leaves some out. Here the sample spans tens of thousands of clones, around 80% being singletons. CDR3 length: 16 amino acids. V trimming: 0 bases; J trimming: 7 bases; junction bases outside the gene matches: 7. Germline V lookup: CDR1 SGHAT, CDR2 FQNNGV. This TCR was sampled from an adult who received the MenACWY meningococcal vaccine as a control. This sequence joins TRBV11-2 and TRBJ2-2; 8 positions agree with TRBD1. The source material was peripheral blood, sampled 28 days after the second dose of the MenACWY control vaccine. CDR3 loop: CASSLDEGQAIGELFF. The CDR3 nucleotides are TGTGCCAGCAGCTTAGATGAGGGACAGGCGATCGGGGAGCTGTTTTTT.